The clone carrying this TCR beta chain was seen only a few times. This sample is part of a study of blood T cell repertoires in COVID-19. Looking at the study overall: Italy, Spain and the United States were the sources of the convalescent and acute COVID-19 samples.

Cohorts were assigned according to the clinical history that participants reported. Recovery meant two consecutive negative NP/OP PCR tests, professional clearance, or resolved symptoms. CDR3 length equals 15 residues. Germline V gene data show CDR1 as SGHTS and CDR2 as YDEGEE. V was pared by 3 bases and J by 10 bases, with 10 bases of the junction left unmatched. Some clones are missing from TCRdb's copy, which holds only in-frame ones; the method was immunoSEQ multiplex PCR. The sample holds around 300,000 clones, roughly nine tenths seen once. The chain recombines TRBV5-8 with TRBJ1-6; 7 bases fit TRBD1. Sample: PBMCs or T cells enriched from blood (not recorded which). The source is a woman in her thirties or forties who had recovered from COVID-19. As DNA, the CDR3 is TGTGCCAGCAGCTCCCCGGGCAGGGGGGACTCACCCCTCCACTTT. This codes for CASSSPGRGDSPLHF.